This TCR beta chain was sequenced in a study of T cell repertoires in cytomegalovirus infection. Study context: Recently identified HLA-C-restricted CMV epitopes and well-studied HLA-B-restricted CMV epitopes were used by the study.

This clonotype has more than one count but fewer than ten. The antigen is undetermined. MiXCR was run by TCRdb on the reads, yielding one entry per CDR3 protein. This sample has about 160,000 distinct CDR3 sequences, with less than 25% found just once. Whole-study results and caveats: In two of eight donors, the top clonotype was HLA-C-restricted CMV-specific.

The CDR3 runs to 12 residues. V gave up 3 bases and J gave up 6 bases, with 6 bases separating them. The germline V gene has CDR1 LNHNV and CDR2 YYDKDF (reference sequence). The source was CD8+ T cells from cultured PBMCs, collected from culture after CMV antigen stimulation. The gene calls are TRBV15 and TRBJ2-1; D is unresolved. This receptor was obtained from a human donor in good health (CMV status not recorded). Some clones in this sample may be carry-over from other donors' samples. The CDR3 nucleotides read TGTGCCACCAGCAGGGAATTCAATGAGCAGTTCTTC. Translated, it gives CATSREFNEQFF.